This TCR beta chain was retrieved from a study of blood T cell repertoires in COVID-19. Study as a whole: From T cells, B-cell-depleted T cells, or PBMCs came the material, which was cDNA or gDNA.

In its sample, this clone was seen a few times. Germline V CDR1 and CDR2: LGHDT, YNNKEL (reference sequence). CDR3 length: 15 residues. The V segment lost 4 bases and the J segment 6 bases; nucleotides outside the gene matches: 8. Repertoires were generated with immunoSEQ multiplex PCR, while TCRdb's copy carries only in-frame clones and drops some. The table has about 300,000 clones, nearly 90% seen once. All enrollees were about 18 to 95 years old and from fewer than 30 US areas. Allocation to cohorts depended on clinical history reported by the participants. Recovered status in Cohort 3 required two negative PCRs, clearance, or symptom resolution.

The receptor was isolated from a woman aged 30 to 39 who had recovered from COVID-19. The rearrangement uses TRBV3-1 (or the pseudogene TRBV3-2) and TRBJ2-1, with 8 bases aligning to TRBD1. Sequencing used PBMCs or T cells enriched from blood (not recorded which). The CDR3, as DNA: TGTGCCAGCAGCCCCCCCTTGACAGGGGCCAATGAGCAGTTCTTC. This gives the protein CASSPPLTGANEQFF.